This TCR beta chain is drawn from a study of breast tumors, draining lymph nodes, adjacent tissues. Samples came from axillary lymph nodes draining the breast cancer. Overall study results and limits: That most tumor T cells come from lymph nodes remained unproven. Compared with lymph nodes, tumors were less diverse; compared with nontumor tissue, more. Luminal-like breast cancer showed significantly greater tumor-nontumor repertoire similarity than basal-like breast cancer did.

As concerns this clonotype: Its target is not known.

TCRdb recomputed calls from the multiplex PCR reads with MiXCR, one row per CDR3 protein. This table holds about 200,000 distinct CDR3 sequences, roughly 29% found once. V was pared by 5 bases and J by 2 bases, with 13 bases of the junction left unmatched. The CDR3 extends over 17 amino acids. Germline V gives CDR1 DFQATT, CDR2 SNEGSKA (reference sequence). The chain couples TRBV20-1 to TRBJ2-2; TRBD2 agrees at 8 bases. The sample was axillary lymph node tissue. This clonotype originated in a female donor with breast cancer. Some clones in this sample may be carry-over from other donors' samples. The CDR3 nucleotides read TGCAGTGCTCCTCCCGGGACTAGGGGGGGCAACACCGGGGAGCTGTTTTTT. It translates to CSAPPGTRGGNTGELFF.